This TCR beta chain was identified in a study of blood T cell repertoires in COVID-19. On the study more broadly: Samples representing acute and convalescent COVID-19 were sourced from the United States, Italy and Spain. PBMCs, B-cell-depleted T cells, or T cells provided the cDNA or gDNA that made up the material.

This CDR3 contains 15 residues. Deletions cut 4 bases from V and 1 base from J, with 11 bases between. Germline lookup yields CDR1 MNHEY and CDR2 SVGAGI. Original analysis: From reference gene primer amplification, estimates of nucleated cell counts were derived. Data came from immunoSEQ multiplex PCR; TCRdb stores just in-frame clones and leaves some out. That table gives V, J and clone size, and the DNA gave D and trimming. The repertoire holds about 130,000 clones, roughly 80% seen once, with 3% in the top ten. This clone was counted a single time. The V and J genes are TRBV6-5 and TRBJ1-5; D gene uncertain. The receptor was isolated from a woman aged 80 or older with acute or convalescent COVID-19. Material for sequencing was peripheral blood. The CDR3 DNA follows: TGTGCCAGCAGTTTGGGCAGGTGGAGCAATCAGCCCCAGCATTTT. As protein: CASSLGRWSNQPQHF.